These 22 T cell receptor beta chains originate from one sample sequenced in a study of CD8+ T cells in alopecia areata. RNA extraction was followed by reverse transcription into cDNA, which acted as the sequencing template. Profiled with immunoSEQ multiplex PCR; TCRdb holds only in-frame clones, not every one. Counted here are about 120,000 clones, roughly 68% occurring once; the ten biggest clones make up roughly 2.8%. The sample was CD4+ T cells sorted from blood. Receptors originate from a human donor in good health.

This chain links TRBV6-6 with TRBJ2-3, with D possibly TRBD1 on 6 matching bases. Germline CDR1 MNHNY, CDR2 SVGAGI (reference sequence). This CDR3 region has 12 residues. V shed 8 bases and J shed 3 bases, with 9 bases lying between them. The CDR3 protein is CASAQGTDTQYF. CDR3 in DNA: TGTGCCAGCGCCCAGGGGACAGATACGCAGTATTTT.

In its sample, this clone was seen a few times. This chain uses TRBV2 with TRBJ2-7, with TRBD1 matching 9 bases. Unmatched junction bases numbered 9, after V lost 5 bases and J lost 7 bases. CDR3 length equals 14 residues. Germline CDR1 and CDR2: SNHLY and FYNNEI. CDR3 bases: TGTGCCAGCAGTAAACAGGGGGCGCCACGAGAGCAGTACTTC. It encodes CASSKQGAPREQYF. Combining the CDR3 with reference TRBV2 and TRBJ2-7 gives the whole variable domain EPEVTQTPSHQVTQMGQEVILRCVPISNHLYFYWYRQILGQKVEFLVSFYNNEISEKSEIFDDQFSVERPDGSNFTLKIRSTKLEDSAMYFCASSKQGAPREQYFGPGTRLTVT.

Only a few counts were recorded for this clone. Here the CDR3 DNA reads TGTGCCAGCACTTCGACAGGGGGGCAGTACTTC. Protein: CASTSTGGQYF. The rearrangement uses TRBV2 and TRBJ2-7, with 9 positions matching TRBD1. The CDR3 has 11 amino acids. Looked up from germline, CDR1 is SNHLY and CDR2 is FYNNEI. J lost 9 bases, V lost 7 bases, and 4 bases had no gene match.

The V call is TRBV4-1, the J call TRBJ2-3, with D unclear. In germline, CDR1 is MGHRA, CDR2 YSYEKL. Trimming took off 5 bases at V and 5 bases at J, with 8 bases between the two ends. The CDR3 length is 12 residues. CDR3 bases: TGCGCCAGCAGCACGGTCGGAGATACGCAGTATTTT. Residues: CASSTVGDTQYF.

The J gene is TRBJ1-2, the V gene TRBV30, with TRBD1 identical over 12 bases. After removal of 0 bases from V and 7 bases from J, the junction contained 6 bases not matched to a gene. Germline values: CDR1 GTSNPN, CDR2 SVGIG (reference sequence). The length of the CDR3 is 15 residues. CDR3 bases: TGTGCCTGGAGTGTACAGGGGACAGGGGGCTTTGGCTACACCTTC. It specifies CAWSVQGTGGFGYTF.

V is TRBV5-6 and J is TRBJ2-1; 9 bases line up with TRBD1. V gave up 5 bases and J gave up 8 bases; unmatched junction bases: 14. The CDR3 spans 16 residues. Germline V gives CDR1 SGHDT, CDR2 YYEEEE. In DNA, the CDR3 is TGTGCCAGCAGTCTTCCGGGACAGGGCATGAGGGATGAGCAGTTCTTC. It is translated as CASSLPGQGMRDEQFF.

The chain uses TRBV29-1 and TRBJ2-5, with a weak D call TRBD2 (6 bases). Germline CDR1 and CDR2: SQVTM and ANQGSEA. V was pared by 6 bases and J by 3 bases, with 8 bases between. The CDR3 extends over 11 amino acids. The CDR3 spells CSVSGEETQYF. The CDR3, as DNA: TGCAGCGTCTCGGGGGAAGAGACCCAGTACTTC.

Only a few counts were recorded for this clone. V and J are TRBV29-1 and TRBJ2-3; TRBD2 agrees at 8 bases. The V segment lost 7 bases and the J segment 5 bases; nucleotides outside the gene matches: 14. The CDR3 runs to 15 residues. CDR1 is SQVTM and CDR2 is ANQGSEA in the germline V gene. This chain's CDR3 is CSDYLSGGFQDTQYF. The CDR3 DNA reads TGCAGCGACTACCTCAGCGGGGGATTTCAAGATACGCAGTATTTT.

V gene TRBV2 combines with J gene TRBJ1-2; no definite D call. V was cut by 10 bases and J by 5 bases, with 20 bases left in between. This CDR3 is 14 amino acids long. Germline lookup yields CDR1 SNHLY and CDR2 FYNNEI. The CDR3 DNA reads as TGTGCCACCGTGGTGGAGGACGGACTATATGGCTACACCTTC. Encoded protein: CATVVEDGLYGYTF.

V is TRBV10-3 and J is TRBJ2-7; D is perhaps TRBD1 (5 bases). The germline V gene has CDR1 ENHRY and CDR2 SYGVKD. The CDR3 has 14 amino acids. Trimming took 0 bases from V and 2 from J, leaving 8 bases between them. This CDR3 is CAISESGDAYEQYF. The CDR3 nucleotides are TGTGCCATCAGTGAGTCAGGGGATGCCTACGAGCAGTACTTC.

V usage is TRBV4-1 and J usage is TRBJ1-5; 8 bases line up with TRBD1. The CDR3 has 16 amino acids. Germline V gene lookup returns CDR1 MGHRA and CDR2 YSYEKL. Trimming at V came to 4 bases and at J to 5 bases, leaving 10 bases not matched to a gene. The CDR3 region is CASSRTEDRVDQPQHF. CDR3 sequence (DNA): TGCGCCAGCAGCCGGACCGAGGACAGGGTCGATCAGCCCCAGCATTTT.

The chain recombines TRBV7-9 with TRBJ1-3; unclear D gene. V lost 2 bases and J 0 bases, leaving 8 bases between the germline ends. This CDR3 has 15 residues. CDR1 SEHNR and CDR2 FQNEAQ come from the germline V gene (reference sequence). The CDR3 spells CASSLIRLSGNTIYF. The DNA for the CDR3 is TGTGCCAGCAGCTTAATCAGACTCTCTGGAAACACCATATATTTT.

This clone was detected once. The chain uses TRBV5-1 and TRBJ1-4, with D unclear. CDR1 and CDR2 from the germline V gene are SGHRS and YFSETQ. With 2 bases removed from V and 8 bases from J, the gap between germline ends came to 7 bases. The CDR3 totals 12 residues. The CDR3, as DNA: TGCGCCAGCAGCTTTAGTGGGGAAAAACTGTTTTTT. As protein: CASSFSGEKLFF.

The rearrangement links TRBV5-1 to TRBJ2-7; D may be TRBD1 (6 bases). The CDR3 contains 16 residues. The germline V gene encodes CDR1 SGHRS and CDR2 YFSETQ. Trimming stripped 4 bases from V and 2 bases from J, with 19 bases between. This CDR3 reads CASSKIQGRVPYEQYF. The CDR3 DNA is TGCGCCAGCAGCAAAATACAGGGTCGTGTCCCCTACGAGCAGTACTTC. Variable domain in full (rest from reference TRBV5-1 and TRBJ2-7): KAGVTQTPRYLIKTRGQQVTLSCSPISGHRSVSWYQQTPGQGLQFLFEYFSETQRNKGNFPGRFSGRQFSNSRSEMNVSTLELGDSALYLCASSKIQGRVPYEQYFGPGTRLTVT.

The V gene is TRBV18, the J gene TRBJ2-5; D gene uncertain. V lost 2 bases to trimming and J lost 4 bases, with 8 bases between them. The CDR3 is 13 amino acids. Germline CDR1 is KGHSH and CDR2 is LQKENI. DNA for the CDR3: TGTGCCAGCTCACCATCCGGGTCAGAGACCCAGTACTTC. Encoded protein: CASSPSGSETQYF.

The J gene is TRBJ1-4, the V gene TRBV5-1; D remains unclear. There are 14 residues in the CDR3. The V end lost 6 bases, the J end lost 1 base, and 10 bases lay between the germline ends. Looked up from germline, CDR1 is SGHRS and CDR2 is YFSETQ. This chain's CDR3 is CASTDTGTNEKLFF. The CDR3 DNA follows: TGCGCCAGCACAGACACGGGAACTAATGAAAAACTGTTTTTT.

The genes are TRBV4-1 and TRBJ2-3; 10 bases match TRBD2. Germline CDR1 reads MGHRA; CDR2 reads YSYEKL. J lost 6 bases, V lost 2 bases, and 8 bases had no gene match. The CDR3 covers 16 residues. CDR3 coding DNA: TGCGCCAGCAGCCAACCTGGACTAGCGGTGTCGGATACGCAGTATTTT. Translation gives CASSQPGLAVSDTQYF.

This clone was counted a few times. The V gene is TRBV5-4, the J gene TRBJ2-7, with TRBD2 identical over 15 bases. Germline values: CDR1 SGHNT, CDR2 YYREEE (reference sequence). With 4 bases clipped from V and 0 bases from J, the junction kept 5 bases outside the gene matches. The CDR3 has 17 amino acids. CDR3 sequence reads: CASSRGLAGGRSYEQYF. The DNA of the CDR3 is TGTGCCAGCAGCAGGGGACTAGCGGGGGGCCGCTCCTACGAGCAGTACTTC.

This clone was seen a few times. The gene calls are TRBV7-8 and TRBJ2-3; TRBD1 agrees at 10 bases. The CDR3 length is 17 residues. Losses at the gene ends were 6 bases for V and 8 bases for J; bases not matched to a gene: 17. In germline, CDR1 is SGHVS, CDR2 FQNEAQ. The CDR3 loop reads CASSKIPTTGGMGTQYF. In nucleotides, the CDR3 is TGTGCCAGCAGTAAAATTCCAACGACAGGGGGCATGGGTACGCAGTATTTT.

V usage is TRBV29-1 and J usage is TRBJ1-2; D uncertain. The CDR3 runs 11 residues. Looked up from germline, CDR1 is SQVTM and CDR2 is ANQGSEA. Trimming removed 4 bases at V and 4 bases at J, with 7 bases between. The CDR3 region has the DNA TGCAGCGTTGGGAGAAGCTATGGCTACACCTTC. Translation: CSVGRSYGYTF.

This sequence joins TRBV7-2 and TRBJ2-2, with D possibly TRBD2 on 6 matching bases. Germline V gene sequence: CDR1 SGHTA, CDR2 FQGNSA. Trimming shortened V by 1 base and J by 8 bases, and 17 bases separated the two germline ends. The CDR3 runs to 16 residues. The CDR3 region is CASSLVAGLPGGELFF. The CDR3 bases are TGTGCCAGCAGCTTAGTGGCGGGACTCCCTGGTGGGGAGCTGTTTTTT.

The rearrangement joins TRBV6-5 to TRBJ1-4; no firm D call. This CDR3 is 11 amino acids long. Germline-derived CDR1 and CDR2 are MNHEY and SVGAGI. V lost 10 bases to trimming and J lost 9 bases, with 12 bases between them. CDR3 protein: CATQYMKKLFF. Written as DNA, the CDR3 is TGTGCCACCCAATATATGAAAAAACTGTTTTTT.